The 5 T cell receptor beta chains reported below all come from one sample, sequenced in a study of breast tumors, draining lymph nodes, adjacent tissues. MiXCR was run by TCRdb on the multiplex PCR reads, yielding one entry per CDR3 protein. The data hold about 60,000 distinct CDR3 sequences, with around 60% observed a single time. Sequencing was carried out using breast tumor tissue. These receptors were taken from a female donor with breast cancer. Some clones in this sample may be carry-over from other donors' samples.

This sequence joins TRBV9 and TRBJ2-3; 8 nucleotides align to TRBD1. Germline trimming cut 4 bases from V and 3 bases from J; bases unmatched to any gene: 7. Germline-derived CDR1 and CDR2 are SGDLS and YYNGEE. The CDR3 length is 15 residues. Here the CDR3 DNA reads TGTGCCAGCAGCTCCAGGGGGCAAAAGACAGATACGCAGTATTTT. This codes for CASSSRGQKTDTQYF.

Comments on this clonotype: It is unclear where the CDR3 begins or ends on the DNA, so no DNA is shown, and the CDR3 is as TCRdb lists it. The chain recombines TRBV7-2 with TRBJ2-2; no DNA check was done on the table's D call, TRBD1. Termini included, the CDR3 measures 22 amino acids. From germline, CDR1 is SGHTA and CDR2 FQGNSA. CDR3 loop: CASSLDWGETQYFGPGTGELFF.

Ten or more counts support this clonotype. The chain couples TRBV6-1 to TRBJ2-7, with no clear D. The CDR3 contains 13 residues. The V end was cut by 6 bases, the J end by 2 bases, with 11 bases between. Germline V CDR1 and CDR2: MNHNS, SASEGT. The CDR3 region is CASRPTATYEQYF. In nucleotides, the CDR3 is TGTGCCAGCAGACCCACAGCTACCTACGAGCAGTACTTC.

This clonotype was detected only a few times. The J gene is TRBJ1-1, the V gene TRBV19; a possible D gene is TRBD1 (5 bases). The CDR3 extends over 13 amino acids. Germline CDR1 and CDR2: LNHDA and SQIVND (reference sequence). Trimming pared 1 base from V and 5 bases from J, leaving 8 bases between. The CDR3 DNA reads TGTGCCAGTAGTATAGGGGGCTGGACTGAAGCTTTCTTT. It is translated as CASSIGGWTEAFF.

As concerns this clonotype: A read error is likely, as this CDR3 ends without the conserved phenylalanine or tryptophan. The chain employs TRBV6-1 and TRBJ1-1; 8 nucleotides match TRBD1. Germline CDR1 is MNHNS and CDR2 is SASEGT. The CDR3 is 16 residues long. Trimming took 6 bases from V and 0 from J; bases not matched to a gene: 9. The CDR3 loop reads CASRDRARGLNTEAFV. The DNA for the CDR3 is TGTGCCAGCAGGGACAGGGCGAGGGGTTTGAACACTGAAGCTTTCGTT.